The T cell receptor beta chain under discussion was sequenced for a study of identical twins. Study findings and constraints: Those out-of-frame alpha sequences shared by twins showed an excess of low generation probability.

This clonotype showed up just a few times. Its matching antigen is unknown. Healthy Caucasians made up all donors. TCRdb processed the 5' RACE reads anew with MiXCR; each CDR3 protein has one entry. The data hold 510,000 or so distinct CDR3 sequences, with 13% to 15% observed a single time. Germline V lookup: CDR1 MGHRA, CDR2 YSYEKL. This CDR3 is built from 16 residues. V lost 0 bases, J lost 0 bases, and 9 bases lay in between. These data also formed part of another study, on yellow fever vaccine responses in identical twins.

The V call is TRBV4-1, the J call TRBJ2-4; the D is unclear. The sequence was collected from a woman younger than 30 in good health. The sequenced sample consisted of CD4+ T cells sorted from blood. CDR3 sequence (DNA): TGCGCCAGCAGCCAAGAAATACATCTAGCCAAAAACATTCAGTACTTC. Translated: CASSQEIHLAKNIQYF.